Sequencing of this T cell receptor (beta chain) was carried out in a study of control samples from healthy donors and cancer patients. Assay used: immunoSEQ multiplex PCR; TCRdb lists only in-frame clones, some missing. The profile shows some 140,000 clones, around nine tenths of them singletons. Only one count was recorded for this clone. This CDR3 comprises 19 residues. The V gene end was trimmed by 3 bases and the J gene end by 2 bases; junction bases not matched to a gene: 14. CDR1 is PRHDT, CDR2 FYEKMQ, per germline (reference sequence). This chain uses TRBV13 with TRBJ2-4, with 9 positions matching TRBD1. The sample taken for sequencing was blood. The sequence was obtained from a man under 40 in good health. The CDR3 sequence is CASSFLTPLDRGPKNIQYF. The DNA for the CDR3 is TGTGCCAGCAGCTTCCTAACACCTCTGGACAGGGGACCCAAAAACATTCAGTACTTC.